This T cell receptor (beta chain) was recorded in a study of blood T cell repertoires in COVID-19. Looking at the study overall: The study drew acute and convalescent COVID-19 samples from the United States, Italy and Spain. Nucleic acid was either cDNA or gDNA, and it came from T cells, B-cell-depleted T cells, or PBMCs.

From germline, CDR1 is ENHRY and CDR2 SYGVKD. J lost 2 bases, V lost 5 bases, and 6 bases had no gene match. CDR3 length: 16 amino acids. Methods used by the authors: Amplification from reference gene primers served as the basis for estimated nucleated cell counts. Repertoires were generated with immunoSEQ multiplex PCR, while TCRdb's copy carries only in-frame clones and drops some. That table is the source of V, J and clone size, and D and trimming were worked out from the DNA. The data contain around 190,000 clones, 83% of them seen just once; the ten biggest clones take up 1.5%. The rearrangement joins TRBV10-3 to TRBJ1-5; 10 bases are a match to TRBD1. The sequence was obtained from a human donor in a cohort sampled during active COVID-19. Material for sequencing was peripheral blood. The DNA of the CDR3 is TGTGCCATCAGTTCCGACAGGGGGCGAGGCAATCAGCCCCAGCATTTT. Translating gives CAISSDRGRGNQPQHF.